A single T cell receptor beta chain is shown here with its context. Its antigen is not identified. This specimen belongs to a study of T cell responses to AZD1222 COVID-19 vaccine. Produced via immunoSEQ multiplex PCR; TCRdb's table is partial and in-frame only. The sample has around 200,000 clones; around 88% are singletons. Findings of the study overall: Dominant at 160-218 and 743-854, vaccine-associated CD4 TCRs also spanned spike. In the spike-specific TCR repertoire, nearly half reportedly target unmutated variant regions.

This clonotype was sampled from an adult in good health. Sequences were derived from peripheral blood, sampled on day 0 of AZD1222 vaccination.

The CDR3: CASSSEITEAFF. For the CDR3, the DNA is TGTGCCAGCAGTTCCGAAATCACTGAAGCTTTCTTT. This rearrangement joins TRBV28 to TRBJ1-1; D ambiguous. The CDR3 has 12 residues. Trimming stripped 4 bases from V and 4 bases from J, with 7 bases between. The germline gives CDR1 MDHEN, CDR2 SYDVKM.